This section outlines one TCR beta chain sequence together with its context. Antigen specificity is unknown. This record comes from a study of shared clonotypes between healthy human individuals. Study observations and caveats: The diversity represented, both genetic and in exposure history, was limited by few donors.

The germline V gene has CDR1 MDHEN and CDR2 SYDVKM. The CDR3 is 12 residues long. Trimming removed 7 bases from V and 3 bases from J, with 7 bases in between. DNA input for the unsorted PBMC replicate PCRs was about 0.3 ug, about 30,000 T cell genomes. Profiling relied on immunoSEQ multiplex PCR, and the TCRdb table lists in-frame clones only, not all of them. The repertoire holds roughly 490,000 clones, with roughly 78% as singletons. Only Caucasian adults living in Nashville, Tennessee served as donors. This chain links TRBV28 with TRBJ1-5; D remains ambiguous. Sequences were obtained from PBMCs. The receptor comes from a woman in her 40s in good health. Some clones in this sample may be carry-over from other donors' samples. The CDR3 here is CASTESNQPQHF. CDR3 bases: TGTGCCAGCACGGAGTCCAATCAGCCCCAGCATTTT.